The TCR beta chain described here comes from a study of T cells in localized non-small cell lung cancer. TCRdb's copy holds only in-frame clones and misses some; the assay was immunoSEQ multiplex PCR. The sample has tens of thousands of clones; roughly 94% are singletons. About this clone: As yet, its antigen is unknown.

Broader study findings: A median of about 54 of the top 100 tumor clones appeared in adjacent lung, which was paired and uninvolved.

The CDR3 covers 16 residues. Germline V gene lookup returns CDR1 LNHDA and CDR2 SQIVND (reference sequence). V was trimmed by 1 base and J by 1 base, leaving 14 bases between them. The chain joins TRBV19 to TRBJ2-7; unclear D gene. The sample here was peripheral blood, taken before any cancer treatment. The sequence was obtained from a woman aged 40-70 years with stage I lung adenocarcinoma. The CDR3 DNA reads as TGTGCCAGTAGTATAGGGATCCGGGCACCTTCCTACGAGCAGTACTTC. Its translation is CASSIGIRAPSYEQYF. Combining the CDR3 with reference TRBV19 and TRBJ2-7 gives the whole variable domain DGGITQSPKYLFRKEGQNVTLSCEQNLNHDAMYWYRQDPGQGLRLIYYSQIVNDFQKGDIAEGYSVSREKKESFPLTVTSAQKNPTAFYLCASSIGIRAPSYEQYFGPGTRLTVT.